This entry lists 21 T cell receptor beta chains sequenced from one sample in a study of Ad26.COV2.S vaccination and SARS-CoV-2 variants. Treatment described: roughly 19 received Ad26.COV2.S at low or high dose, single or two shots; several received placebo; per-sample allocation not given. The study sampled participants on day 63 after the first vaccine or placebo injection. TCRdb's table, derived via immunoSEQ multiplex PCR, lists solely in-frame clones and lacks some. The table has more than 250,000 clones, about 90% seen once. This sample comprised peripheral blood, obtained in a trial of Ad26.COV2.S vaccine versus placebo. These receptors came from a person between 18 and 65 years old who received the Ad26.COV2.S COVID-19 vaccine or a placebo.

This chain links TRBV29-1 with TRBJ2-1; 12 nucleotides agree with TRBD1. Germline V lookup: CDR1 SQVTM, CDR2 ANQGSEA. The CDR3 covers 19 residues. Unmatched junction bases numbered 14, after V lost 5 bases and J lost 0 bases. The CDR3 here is CSVQIRGTGGANSYNEQFF. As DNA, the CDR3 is TGCAGCGTTCAAATTAGGGGGACAGGGGGCGCGAACTCCTACAATGAGCAGTTCTTC.

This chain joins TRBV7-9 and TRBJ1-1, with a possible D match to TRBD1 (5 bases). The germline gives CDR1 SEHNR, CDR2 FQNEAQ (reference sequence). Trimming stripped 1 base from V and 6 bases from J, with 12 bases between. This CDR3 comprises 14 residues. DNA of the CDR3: TGTGCCAGCAGCTTAGGAGGCGGGGGAGCTGAAGCTTTCTTT. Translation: CASSLGGGGAEAFF.

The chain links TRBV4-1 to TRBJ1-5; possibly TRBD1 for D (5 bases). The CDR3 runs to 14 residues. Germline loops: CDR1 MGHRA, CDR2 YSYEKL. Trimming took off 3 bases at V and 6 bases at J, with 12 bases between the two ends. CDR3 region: CASSQLTDLQPQHF. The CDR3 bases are TGCGCCAGCAGCCAGCTGACAGATCTTCAGCCCCAGCATTTT.

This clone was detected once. CDR3 nucleotides: TGTGCCAGCAGCCCGCAGGTTACACAGAACACCGGGGAGCTGTTTTTT. This translates into CASSPQVTQNTGELFF. This rearrangement joins TRBV7-6 to TRBJ2-2; D remains ambiguous. CDR3 length: 16 residues. The ends were cut back, 5 bases at V and 1 base at J, with 14 bases in the middle. Germline-derived CDR1 and CDR2 are SGHVS and FNYEAQ.

The CDR3 bases are TGTGCCAGCAGCTTAGTTCGTCTAGCGGGAGTTGGTTTCTTC. Protein: CASSLVRLAGVGFF. The rearrangement joins TRBV11-2 to TRBJ2-1, with 10 bases aligning to TRBD2. The CDR3 covers 14 residues. The germline gives CDR1 SGHAT, CDR2 FQNNGV. The ends lost 1 base at V and 16 bases at J; junction bases unmatched: 10.

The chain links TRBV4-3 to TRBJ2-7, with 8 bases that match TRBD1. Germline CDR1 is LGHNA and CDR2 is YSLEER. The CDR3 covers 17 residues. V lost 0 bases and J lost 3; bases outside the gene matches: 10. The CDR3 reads CASSQDQETGAFYEQYF. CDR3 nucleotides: TGCGCCAGCAGCCAAGATCAGGAGACAGGGGCTTTCTACGAGCAGTACTTC.

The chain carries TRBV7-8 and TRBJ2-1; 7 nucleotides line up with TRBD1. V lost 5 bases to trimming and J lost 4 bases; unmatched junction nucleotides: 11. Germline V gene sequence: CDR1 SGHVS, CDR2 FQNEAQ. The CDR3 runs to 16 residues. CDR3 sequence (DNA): TGTGCCAGCAGCCAAGCCGGAGACAGGGTGTACAATGAGCAGTTCTTC. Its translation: CASSQAGDRVYNEQFF.

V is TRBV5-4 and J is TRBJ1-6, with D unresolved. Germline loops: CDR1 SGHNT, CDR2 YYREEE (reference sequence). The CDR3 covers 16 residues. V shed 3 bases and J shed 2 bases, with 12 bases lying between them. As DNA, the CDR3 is TGTGCCAGCAGCTCTCTAGGACTGACCTATAATTCACCCCTCCACTTT. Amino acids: CASSSLGLTYNSPLHF. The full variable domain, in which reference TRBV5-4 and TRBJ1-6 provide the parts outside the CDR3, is ETGVTQSPTHLIKTRGQQVTLRCSSQSGHNTVSWYQQALGQGPQFIFQYYREEENGRGNFPPRFSGLQFPNYSSELNVNALELDDSALYLCASSSLGLTYNSPLHFGNGTRLTVT.

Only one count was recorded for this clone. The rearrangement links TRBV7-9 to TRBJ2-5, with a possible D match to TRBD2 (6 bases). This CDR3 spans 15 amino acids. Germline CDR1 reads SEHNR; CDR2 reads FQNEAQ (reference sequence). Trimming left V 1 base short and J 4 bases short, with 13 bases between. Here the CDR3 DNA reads TGTGCCAGCAGCTTAGGGGCTAGCGAAGGAGAGACCCAGTACTTC. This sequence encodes CASSLGASEGETQYF.

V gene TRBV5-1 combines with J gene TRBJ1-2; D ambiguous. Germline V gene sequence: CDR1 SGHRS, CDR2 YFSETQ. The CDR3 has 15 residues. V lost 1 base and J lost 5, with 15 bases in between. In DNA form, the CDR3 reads TGCGCCAGCAGCTTGTCAAACAACCCAAATTATGGCTACACCTTC. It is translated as CASSLSNNPNYGYTF.

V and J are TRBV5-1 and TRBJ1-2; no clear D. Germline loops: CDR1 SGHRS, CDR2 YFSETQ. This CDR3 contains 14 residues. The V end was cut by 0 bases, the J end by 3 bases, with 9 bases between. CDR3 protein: CASSLERRDYGYTF. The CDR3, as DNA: TGCGCCAGCAGCTTGGAGCGGAGAGACTATGGCTACACCTTC.

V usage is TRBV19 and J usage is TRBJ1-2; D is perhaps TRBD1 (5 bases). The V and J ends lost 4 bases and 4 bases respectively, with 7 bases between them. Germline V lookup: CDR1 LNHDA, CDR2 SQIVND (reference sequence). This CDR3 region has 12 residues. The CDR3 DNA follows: TGTGCCAGTAGTACAGGGACCTATGGCTACACCTTC. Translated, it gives CASSTGTYGYTF.

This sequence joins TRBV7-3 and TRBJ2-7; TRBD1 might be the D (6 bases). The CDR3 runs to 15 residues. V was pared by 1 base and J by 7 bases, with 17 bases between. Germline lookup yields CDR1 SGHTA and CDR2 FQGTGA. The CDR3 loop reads CASSLRLRDTLEQYF. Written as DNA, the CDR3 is TGTGCCAGCAGCTTAAGATTACGGGACACGCTAGAGCAGTACTTC.

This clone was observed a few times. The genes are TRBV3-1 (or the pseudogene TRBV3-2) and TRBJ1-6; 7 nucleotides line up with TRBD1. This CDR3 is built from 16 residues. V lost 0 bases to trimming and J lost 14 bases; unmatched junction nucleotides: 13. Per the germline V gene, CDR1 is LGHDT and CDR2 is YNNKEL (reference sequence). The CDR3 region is CASSQDWGQTPRTLHF. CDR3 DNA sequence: TGTGCCAGCAGCCAAGATTGGGGACAGACCCCTAGGACCCTCCACTTT.

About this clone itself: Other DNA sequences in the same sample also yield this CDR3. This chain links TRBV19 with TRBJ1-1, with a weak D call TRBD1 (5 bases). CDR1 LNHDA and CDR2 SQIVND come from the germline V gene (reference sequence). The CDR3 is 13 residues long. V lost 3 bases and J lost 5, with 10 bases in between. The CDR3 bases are TGTGCCAGTAGTATCCCAGGGTCTACTGAAGCTTTCTTT. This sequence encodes CASSIPGSTEAFF.

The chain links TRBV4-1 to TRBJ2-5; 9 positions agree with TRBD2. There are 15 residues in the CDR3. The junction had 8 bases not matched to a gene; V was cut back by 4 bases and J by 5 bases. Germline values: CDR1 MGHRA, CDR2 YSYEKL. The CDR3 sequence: CASSRQAGGTETQYF. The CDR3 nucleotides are TGCGCCAGCAGCCGACAAGCGGGAGGCACGGAGACCCAGTACTTC.

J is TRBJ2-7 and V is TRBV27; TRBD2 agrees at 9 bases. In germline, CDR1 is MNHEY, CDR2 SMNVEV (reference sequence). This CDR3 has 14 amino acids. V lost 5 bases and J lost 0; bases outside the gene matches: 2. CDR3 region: CASSSGRYSYEQYF. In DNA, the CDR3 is TGTGCCAGCAGTAGCGGGAGGTACTCCTACGAGCAGTACTTC.

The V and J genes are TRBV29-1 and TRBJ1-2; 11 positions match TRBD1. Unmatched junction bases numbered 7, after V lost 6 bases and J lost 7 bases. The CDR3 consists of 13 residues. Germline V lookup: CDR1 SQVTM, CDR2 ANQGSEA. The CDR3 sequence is CSVEDRGRVGYTF. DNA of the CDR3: TGCAGCGTGGAGGACAGGGGGCGCGTTGGCTACACCTTC.

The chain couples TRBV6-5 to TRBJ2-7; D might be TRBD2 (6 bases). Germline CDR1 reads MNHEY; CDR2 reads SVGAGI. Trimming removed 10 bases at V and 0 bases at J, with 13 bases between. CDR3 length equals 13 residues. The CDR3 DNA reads TGTGCCATAAGGGACGGGAGCTCCTACGAGCAGTACTTC. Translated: CAIRDGSSYEQYF.

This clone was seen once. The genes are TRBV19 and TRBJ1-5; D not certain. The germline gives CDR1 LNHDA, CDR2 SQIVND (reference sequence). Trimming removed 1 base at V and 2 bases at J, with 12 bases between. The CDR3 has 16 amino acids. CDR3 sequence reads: CASSIGDLRGNQPQHF. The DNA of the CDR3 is TGTGCCAGTAGTATAGGTGACTTAAGGGGCAATCAGCCCCAGCATTTT.

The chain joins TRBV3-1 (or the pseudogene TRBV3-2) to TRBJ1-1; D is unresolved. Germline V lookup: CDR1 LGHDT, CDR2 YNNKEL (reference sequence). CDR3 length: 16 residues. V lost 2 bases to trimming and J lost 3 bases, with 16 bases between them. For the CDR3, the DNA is TGTGCCAGCAGCCAAAGTCAGTCATTTGGAGACACTGAAGCTTTCTTT. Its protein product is CASSQSQSFGDTEAFF.